The TCR beta chain under discussion was sequenced for a study of blood T cell repertoires in COVID-19. Study at large: Sites across the United States, Italy and Spain contributed samples from acute and convalescent COVID-19. From T cells, B-cell-depleted T cells, or PBMCs came the material, which was cDNA or gDNA.

This CDR3 contains 15 residues. Germline CDR1 reads DFQATT; CDR2 reads SNEGSKA (reference sequence). The V gene lost 3 bases and the J gene lost 0 bases, with 12 bases spanning the gap. Authors' processing steps: Nucleated cell counts were estimated from reference gene primer amplification. Profiled with immunoSEQ multiplex PCR; TCRdb holds only in-frame clones, not every one. V, J and clone size are taken as reported in that table, and D and trimming were inferred from the DNA itself. The table includes approximately 50,000 clones, around 89% detected once. V and J are TRBV20-1 and TRBJ1-5; D is unresolved. Sequencing used peripheral blood. This receptor was taken from a human donor in a cohort sampled during active COVID-19. The CDR3 here is CSASETPYSNQPQHF. CDR3 DNA: TGCAGTGCTAGTGAGACACCATATAGCAATCAGCCCCAGCATTTT.